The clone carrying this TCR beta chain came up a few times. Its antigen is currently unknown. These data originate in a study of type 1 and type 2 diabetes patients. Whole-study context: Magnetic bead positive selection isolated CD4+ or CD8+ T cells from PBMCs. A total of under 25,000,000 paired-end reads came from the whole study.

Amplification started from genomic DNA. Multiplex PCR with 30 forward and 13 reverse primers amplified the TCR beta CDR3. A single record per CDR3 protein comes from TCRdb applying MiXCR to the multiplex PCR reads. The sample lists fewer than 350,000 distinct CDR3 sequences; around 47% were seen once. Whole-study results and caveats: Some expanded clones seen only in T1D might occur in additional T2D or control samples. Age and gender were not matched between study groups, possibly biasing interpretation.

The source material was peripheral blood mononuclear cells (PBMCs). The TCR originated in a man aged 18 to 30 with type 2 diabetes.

The CDR3 here is CASSEGTSGIYEQYF. The CDR3 nucleotides read TGTGCCAGCAGTGAAGGGACTAGCGGGATCTACGAGCAGTACTTC. The chain is built from TRBV2 and TRBJ2-7; the match to TRBD2 covers 12 bases. Trimming removed 1 base from V and 3 bases from J; junction bases left unmatched: 1. Germline loops: CDR1 SNHLY, CDR2 FYNNEI. The CDR3 contains 15 residues.